Below are 8 T cell receptor beta chains sequenced from a single sample in a study of blood T cell repertoires in COVID-19. The method was immunoSEQ multiplex PCR; TCRdb's version includes in-frame clones alone and lacks a portion of them. The sample lists 200,000 to 250,000 clones; 82% were seen once. Sequenced: peripheral blood. Receptors were obtained from a woman older than 75 with active or convalescent COVID-19.

This clone has just one count. The chain has TRBV6-1 and TRBJ2-7; the D gene is possibly TRBD2 (5 bases). The CDR3 runs to 13 residues. Trimming left V 3 bases short and J 3 bases short, with 9 bases between. Germline V lookup: CDR1 MNHNS, CDR2 SASEGT. As DNA, the CDR3 is TGTGCCAGCAGTGACGGGGAAAGCTACGAGCAGTACTTC. It encodes CASSDGESYEQYF.

The chain links TRBV5-1 to TRBJ1-1, with a possible D match to TRBD1 (5 bases). Germline CDR1 and CDR2: SGHRS and YFSETQ. The CDR3 totals 14 residues. The V end was cut by 0 bases, the J end by 7 bases, with 13 bases between. The CDR3 sequence is CASSLAWTSNEAFF. CDR3 nucleotides: TGCGCCAGCAGCTTGGCCTGGACAAGTAATGAAGCTTTCTTT.

This chain uses TRBV9 with TRBJ2-7, with TRBD2 matching over 9 bases. Germline lookup yields CDR1 SGDLS and CDR2 YYNGEE. J was trimmed by 6 bases and V by 3 bases; bases with no gene match: 7. The CDR3 is 14 residues long. In DNA, the CDR3 is TGTGCCAGCAGCGATTTAGCGGGAGCACCCGAGCAGTACTTC. Its translation: CASSDLAGAPEQYF.

In the case of this clone: Other DNA sequences in the sample encode the same CDR3. V and J are TRBV5-1 and TRBJ2-2; D is uncertain. V lost 1 base and J lost 2, with 6 bases in between. CDR1 and CDR2 from the germline V gene are SGHRS and YFSETQ. This CDR3 has 14 amino acids. CDR3 DNA: TGCGCCAGCAGCTTGACAGTCAACACCGGGGAGCTGTTTTTT. This encodes CASSLTVNTGELFF.

The chain carries TRBV6-5 and TRBJ1-2; 7 bases fit TRBD1. The CDR3 loop spans 14 amino acids. CDR1 and CDR2 (germline): MNHEY, SVGAGI. The J segment lost 4 bases and the V segment lost 5 bases, leaving 7 bases of the junction unmatched. The CDR3 is CASSPGTEIYGYTF. The CDR3 nucleotides are TGTGCCAGCAGTCCCGGGACAGAGATCTATGGCTACACCTTC.

This chain links TRBV19 with TRBJ1-5; 12 bases match TRBD1. CDR1 and CDR2 from the germline V gene are LNHDA and SQIVND (reference sequence). Trimming cost V 5 bases and J 9 bases; bases outside gene matches: 11. There are 16 residues in the CDR3. The CDR3 loop reads CASSPGTGGAGGPQHF. The CDR3 coding sequence is TGTGCCAGTAGTCCTGGGACAGGGGGCGCCGGGGGGCCCCAGCATTTT.

The V gene is TRBV10-3, the J gene TRBJ1-5, with 7 bases identical to TRBD1. The CDR3 has 15 amino acids. Germline V gene lookup returns CDR1 ENHRY and CDR2 SYGVKD. The V gene end was trimmed by 0 bases and the J gene end by 7 bases; junction bases not matched to a gene: 6. This CDR3 reads CAISESEGQIQPQHF. The CDR3 DNA sequence: TGTGCCATCAGTGAGTCCGAGGGACAGATCCAGCCCCAGCATTTT.

The chain combines TRBV7-8 with TRBJ1-6; 9 nucleotides line up with TRBD1. After removal of 0 bases from V and 8 bases from J, the junction contained 14 bases not matched to a gene. CDR1 SGHVS and CDR2 FQNEAQ come from the germline V gene. The CDR3 totals 19 residues. The CDR3 DNA reads TGTGCCAGCAGCTTAGCTGGACAGGGGTTAGGGACCTGGTATTCACCCCTCCACTTT. This gives the protein CASSLAGQGLGTWYSPLHF.